These 27 T cell receptor beta chains came from one sample sequenced in a study of shared clonotypes between healthy human individuals. The table came from immunoSEQ multiplex PCR; TCRdb's copy has only in-frame clones and leaves some out. The sample carries some 1.1 million clones, 70% to 80% recorded once. Sequenced input: memory CD4+ T cells from PBMCs. Sample subset: CD45RA-negative fraction. The origin of the receptors is a man between 18 and 35 years old in good health. Some clones in this sample may be carry-over from other donors' samples.

This sequence joins TRBV28 and TRBJ2-1; D is possibly TRBD2 (5 bases). Trimming pared 5 bases from V and 3 bases from J, leaving 11 bases between. The CDR3 runs to 14 residues. CDR1 and CDR2 (germline): MDHEN, SYDVKM. CDR3: CASSKPTSYNEQFF. In DNA form, the CDR3 reads TGTGCCAGCAGTAAACCAACTAGCTACAATGAGCAGTTCTTC.

The chain recombines TRBV7-6 with TRBJ2-5; a weak D match, TRBD1 (5 bases). Per germline, CDR1 SGHVS and CDR2 FNYEAQ. This CDR3 has 12 amino acids. Trimming removed 5 bases at V and 5 bases at J, with 9 bases between. CDR3 amino acids: CASSRGAETQYF. The DNA of the CDR3 is TGTGCCAGCAGCAGGGGTGCGGAGACCCAGTACTTC.

The V gene is TRBV6-6, the J gene TRBJ1-1; D gene unclear. Trimming left V 2 bases short and J 1 base short, with 8 bases between. The CDR3 is 14 residues long. The germline CDR1 and CDR2 sequences are MNHNY and SVGAGI (reference sequence). CDR3 in amino acids: CASSYVLRNTEAFF. The CDR3 bases are TGTGCCAGCAGTTACGTGCTCAGGAACACTGAAGCTTTCTTT.

In its sample, this clone was seen a few times. This chain's CDR3 is CASSAGGRTEAFF. DNA of the CDR3: TGTGCCAGCAGTGCAGGGGGACGCACTGAAGCTTTCTTT. The V call is TRBV2, the J call TRBJ1-1, with TRBD1 identical over 7 bases. Trimming removed 4 bases from V and 4 bases from J; junction bases left unmatched: 3. Germline V CDR1 and CDR2: SNHLY, FYNNEI. The CDR3 is 13 amino acids.

This rearrangement joins TRBV27 to TRBJ2-3, with 11 bases lining up with TRBD1. Germline V gene sequence: CDR1 MNHEY, CDR2 SMNVEV (reference sequence). The CDR3 loop spans 19 amino acids. V lost 6 bases, J lost 5 bases, and 19 bases stayed unmatched. Written as DNA, the CDR3 is TGTGCCAGCAGCAAAAGGCGGAGTTCCGGGACAGGGGGGATAGATACGCAGTATTTT. It yields the protein CASSKRRSSGTGGIDTQYF.

The chain recombines TRBV11-1 with TRBJ2-1, with D unclear. The ends were cut back, 7 bases at V and 11 bases at J, with 15 bases in the middle. This CDR3 comprises 12 residues. Germline-derived CDR1 and CDR2 are SGHAT and FQDESV (reference sequence). The CDR3 DNA is TGTGCCAGCACCCTTGACGACTCTAAGCAGTTCTTC. Residues: CASTLDDSKQFF.

The chain joins TRBV28 to TRBJ1-2; 8 bases line up with TRBD1. CDR1 and CDR2 (germline): MDHEN, SYDVKM. J gave up 6 bases and V 4 bases, and 7 bases lay outside the gene matches. This CDR3 has 14 amino acids. This chain's CDR3 is CASSWTGRSNGYTF. CDR3 DNA: TGTGCCAGCAGTTGGACAGGGAGATCAAATGGCTACACCTTC.

The genes are TRBV11-1 and TRBJ2-2; D is uncertain. The CDR3 is made up of 13 amino acids. V lost 3 bases and J 4 bases, leaving 6 bases between the germline ends. Germline V gives CDR1 SGHAT, CDR2 FQDESV (reference sequence). The CDR3 DNA is TGTGCCAGCAGCTTGTGGGGCACCGGGGAGCTGTTTTTT. Translation: CASSLWGTGELFF.

The rearrangement joins TRBV4-2 to TRBJ1-1; the D gene is possibly TRBD1 (5 bases). Trimming stripped 4 bases from V and 0 bases from J, with 15 bases between. Germline values: CDR1 LGHNA, CDR2 YNFKEQ. There are 16 residues in the CDR3. CDR3 residues: CASSPAEGQMNTEAFF. CDR3 nucleotide sequence: TGTGCCAGCAGCCCGGCGGAGGGGCAAATGAACACTGAAGCTTTCTTT.

The chain recombines TRBV10-1 with TRBJ2-1; D perhaps matches TRBD2 (6 bases). Trimming pared 0 bases from V and 7 bases from J, leaving 22 bases between. The CDR3 has 18 amino acids. Germline CDR1 reads WNHNN; CDR2 reads SYGVQD (reference sequence). This CDR3 is CASSESTPLAVPMNEQFF. CDR3 coding DNA: TGCGCCAGCAGTGAGTCGACCCCACTAGCCGTACCCATGAATGAGCAGTTCTTC.

The chain uses TRBV4-3 and TRBJ1-1, with 8 bases matching TRBD1. This CDR3 has 14 residues. V lost 4 bases and J lost 1; bases outside the gene matches: 2. Germline values: CDR1 LGHNA, CDR2 YSLEER. The chain's CDR3 is CASSPGQGNTEAFF. CDR3 sequence (DNA): TGCGCCAGCAGCCCCGGACAGGGGAACACTGAAGCTTTCTTT.

The V and J genes are TRBV29-1 and TRBJ2-3; D possibly corresponds to TRBD2 (6 bases). This CDR3 spans 13 amino acids. V was trimmed by 7 bases and J by 8 bases, leaving 19 bases between them. Germline CDR1 is SQVTM and CDR2 is ANQGSEA. The CDR3, as DNA: TGCAGCGATTTGCGGGGCGCCACGGGTACGCAGTATTTT. Encoded protein: CSDLRGATGTQYF.

This clone was recorded only once. The chain recombines TRBV7-8 with TRBJ2-5; D remains unclear. Germline CDR1 reads SGHVS; CDR2 reads FQNEAQ. CDR3 length: 15 amino acids. V lost 1 base and J lost 2, with 11 bases in between. The CDR3 here is CASSLEDLTQETQYF. The CDR3 nucleotides are TGTGCCAGCAGCTTAGAGGACCTGACTCAAGAGACCCAGTACTTC. Full variable domain (remainder filled in from reference TRBV7-8 and TRBJ2-5): GAGVSQSPRYKVAKRGQDVALRCDPISGHVSLFWYQQALGQGPEFLTYFQNEAQLDKSGLPSDRFFAERPEGSVSTLKIQRTQQEDSAVYLCASSLEDLTQETQYFGPGTRLLVL.

This clone was observed a few times. The chain combines TRBV6-5 with TRBJ2-7; possibly TRBD1 for D (6 bases). The CDR3 spans 11 residues. The germline V gene encodes CDR1 MNHEY and CDR2 SVGAGI. The ends were cut back, 2 bases at V and 8 bases at J, with 7 bases in the middle. CDR3 protein: CASSYQGQQYF. For the CDR3, the DNA is TGTGCCAGCAGTTACCAGGGGCAGCAGTACTTC.

This clone has only one observation. The chain is built from TRBV11-2 and TRBJ2-7; 7 bases line up with TRBD2. The length of the CDR3 is 15 residues. The germline CDR1 and CDR2 sequences are SGHAT and FQNNGV. Trimming took 2 bases from V and 2 from J; bases not matched to a gene: 6. The CDR3, as DNA: TGTGCCAGCAGCTTAACGAGCGGGATTGCCTACGAGCAGTACTTC. Protein sequence: CASSLTSGIAYEQYF.

This clone was found a few times. The gene calls are TRBV5-4 and TRBJ1-1; D uncertain. Trimming shortened V by 5 bases and J by 4 bases, and 12 bases separated the two germline ends. Germline CDR1 SGHNT, CDR2 YYREEE (reference sequence). CDR3 length: 13 amino acids. The CDR3 reads CASRAGGGTEAFF. The CDR3 coding sequence is TGTGCCAGCAGAGCCGGCGGTGGCACTGAAGCTTTCTTT.

The CDR3 nucleotides read TGCGCCAGCAGCTTGGACACCCCCCTGGGAGAGACCCAGTACTTC. Its protein is CASSLDTPLGETQYF. The chain links TRBV5-1 to TRBJ2-5; D not resolved. This CDR3 spans 15 amino acids. V was pared by 0 bases and J by 4 bases, with 13 bases between. CDR1 SGHRS and CDR2 YFSETQ come from the germline V gene. The full variable domain, its missing parts supplied by reference TRBV5-1 and TRBJ2-5, is KAGVTQTPRYLIKTRGQQVTLSCSPISGHRSVSWYQQTPGQGLQFLFEYFSETQRNKGNFPGRFSGRQFSNSRSEMNVSTLELGDSALYLCASSLDTPLGETQYFGPGTRLLVL.

The rearrangement links TRBV5-1 to TRBJ2-7; tentatively, D is TRBD1 or TRBD2 (6 bases each). The germline V gene has CDR1 SGHRS and CDR2 YFSETQ. V lost 4 bases and J lost 4, with 21 bases in between. The CDR3 sequence is 16 residues long. CDR3 in amino acids: CASSTGTLGGHYEQYF. CDR3 nucleotide sequence: TGCGCCAGCAGCACAGGGACTCTAGGGGGACATTACGAGCAGTACTTC.

The rearrangement joins TRBV2 to TRBJ1-2; 7 bases agree with TRBD1. Germline V lookup: CDR1 SNHLY, CDR2 FYNNEI. The J segment lost 6 bases and the V segment lost 8 bases, leaving 6 bases of the junction unmatched. The CDR3 loop spans 12 amino acids. The CDR3: CASQGQVDGYTF. DNA of the CDR3: TGTGCCAGCCAAGGACAGGTGGATGGCTACACCTTC.

The genes are TRBV5-4 and TRBJ2-6; the D gene is possibly TRBD1 (5 bases). Germline V gene sequence: CDR1 SGHNT, CDR2 YYREEE (reference sequence). The CDR3 spans 16 residues. V gave up 4 bases and J gave up 0 bases, with 11 bases separating them. CDR3 sequence (DNA): TGTGCCAGCAGCCGGGTAGGGGACTCTGGGGCCAACGTCCTGACTTTC. Translating it yields CASSRVGDSGANVLTF.

This chain uses TRBV23-1 with TRBJ2-7, with D unresolved. TRBV23-1 is reported as an ORF; its role is uncertain. The V and J ends lost 0 bases and 0 bases respectively, with 12 bases between them. The CDR3 is 16 residues long. CDR3 protein: CASSQSEKEHSYEQYF. Here the CDR3 DNA reads TGCGCCAGCAGTCAATCGGAAAAGGAACACTCCTACGAGCAGTACTTC.

The CDR3 DNA reads TGTGCCACCCTCGGACCCTGGGGCGATCAGCCCCAGCATTTT. It codes for CATLGPWGDQPQHF. V usage is TRBV28 and J usage is TRBJ1-5; D might be TRBD1 (5 bases). Trimming removed 10 bases from V and 5 bases from J, with 18 bases in between. The germline gives CDR1 MDHEN, CDR2 SYDVKM. The CDR3 length is 14 residues. Full variable domain (remainder filled in from reference TRBV28 and TRBJ1-5): DVKVTQSSRYLVKRTGEKVFLECVQDMDHENMFWYRQDPGLGLRLIYFSYDVKMKEKGDIPEGYSVSREKKERFSLILESASTNQTSMYLCATLGPWGDQPQHFGDGTRLSIL.

This chain uses TRBV1 with TRBJ1-5. TRBV1 is shown as a pseudogene. CDR3 length: 14 amino acids. The DNA of the CDR3 is TGCACCAGCAGCCAAGATAAGCCAGGCGGGGCCCAGCATTTT. This translates into CTSSQDKPGGAQHF.

The chain uses TRBV19 and TRBJ2-2, with D possibly matching TRBD1 (6 bases). The ends were cut back, 5 bases at V and 0 bases at J, with 10 bases in the middle. The CDR3 sequence is 15 residues long. CDR1 is LNHDA and CDR2 is SQIVND in the germline V gene (reference sequence). The DNA for the CDR3 is TGTGCCAGTAGTGAACAGGGCGCGAACACCGGGGAGCTGTTTTTT. This gives the protein CASSEQGANTGELFF.

As to this clone: Other DNA sequences within the sample encode an identical CDR3. The rearrangement joins TRBV5-1 to TRBJ2-7; D is perhaps TRBD1 or TRBD2 (5 bases each). The CDR3 is 14 residues long. V was cut by 4 bases and J by 2 bases, with 13 bases left in between. Germline CDR1 SGHRS, CDR2 YFSETQ. The CDR3 reads CASSRGTDPYEQYF. The CDR3 DNA reads as TGCGCCAGCAGCCGTGGGACGGACCCCTACGAGCAGTACTTC.

The V and J genes are TRBV6-6 and TRBJ1-2; 8 bases fit TRBD1. The germline gives CDR1 MNHNY, CDR2 SVGAGI (reference sequence). The CDR3 totals 16 residues. J lost 5 bases, V lost 7 bases, and 15 bases had no gene match. CDR3 bases: TGTGCCAGCACCAAATCCCAGGGGGCGGTTCCATATGGCTACACCTTC. It specifies CASTKSQGAVPYGYTF.

The chain combines TRBV28 with TRBJ2-7; 8 bases fit TRBD2. V gave up 6 bases and J gave up 1 base; unmatched junction bases: 8. The CDR3 sequence is 15 residues long. Germline-derived CDR1 and CDR2 are MDHEN and SYDVKM. Here the CDR3 DNA reads TGTGCCAGCAGCCAAATTACTAGCGGTTCCTACGAGCAGTACTTC. Translated: CASSQITSGSYEQYF.